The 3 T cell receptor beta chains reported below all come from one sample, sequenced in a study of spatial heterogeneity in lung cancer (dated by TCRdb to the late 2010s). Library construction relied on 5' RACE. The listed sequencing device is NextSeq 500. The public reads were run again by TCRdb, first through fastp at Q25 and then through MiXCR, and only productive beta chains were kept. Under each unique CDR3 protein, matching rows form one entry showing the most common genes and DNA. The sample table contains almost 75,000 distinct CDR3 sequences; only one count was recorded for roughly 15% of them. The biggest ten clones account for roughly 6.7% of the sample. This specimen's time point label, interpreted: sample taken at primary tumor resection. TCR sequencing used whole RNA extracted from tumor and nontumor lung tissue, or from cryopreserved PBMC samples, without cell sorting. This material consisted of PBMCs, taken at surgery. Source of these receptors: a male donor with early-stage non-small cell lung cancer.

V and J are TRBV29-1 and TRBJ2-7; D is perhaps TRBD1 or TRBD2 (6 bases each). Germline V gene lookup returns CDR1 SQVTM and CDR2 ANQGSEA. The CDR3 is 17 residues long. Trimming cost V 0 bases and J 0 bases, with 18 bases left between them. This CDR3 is CSVEDRGDTTSSYEQYF. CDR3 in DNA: TGCAGCGTTGAAGATAGGGGGGATACGACTAGCTCCTACGAGCAGTACTTC.

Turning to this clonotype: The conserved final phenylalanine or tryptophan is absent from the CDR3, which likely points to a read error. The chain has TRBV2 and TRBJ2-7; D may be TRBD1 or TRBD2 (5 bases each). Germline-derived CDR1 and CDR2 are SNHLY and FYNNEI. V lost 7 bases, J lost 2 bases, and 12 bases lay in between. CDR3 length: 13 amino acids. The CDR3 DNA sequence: TGTGCCAGCACCGAAGGGACGGCCTACGAGCAGTACCTC. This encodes CASTEGTAYEQYL.

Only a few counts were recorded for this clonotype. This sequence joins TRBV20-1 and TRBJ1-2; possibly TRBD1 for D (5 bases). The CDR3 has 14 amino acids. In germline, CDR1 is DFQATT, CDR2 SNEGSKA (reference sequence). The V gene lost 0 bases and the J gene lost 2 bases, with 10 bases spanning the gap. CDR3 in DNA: TGCAGTGCTAGAGATGTGAGGGGCAACTATGGCTACACCTTC. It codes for CSARDVRGNYGYTF.